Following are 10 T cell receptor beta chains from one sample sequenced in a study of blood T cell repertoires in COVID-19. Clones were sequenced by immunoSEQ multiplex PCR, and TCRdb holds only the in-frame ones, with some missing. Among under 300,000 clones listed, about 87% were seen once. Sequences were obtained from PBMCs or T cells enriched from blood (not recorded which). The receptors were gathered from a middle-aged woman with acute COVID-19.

CDR3: CASSLGQGAYNEQFF. The DNA of the CDR3 is TGTGCCAGCAGCCTCGGACAGGGCGCCTACAATGAGCAGTTCTTC. The gene calls are TRBV7-9 and TRBJ2-1; 8 bases line up with TRBD1. Germline V gene sequence: CDR1 SEHNR, CDR2 FQNEAQ (reference sequence). The CDR3 has 15 amino acids. Germline trimming cut 5 bases from V and 2 bases from J; bases unmatched to any gene: 5. Complete variable domain (other parts from reference TRBV7-9 and TRBJ2-1): DTGVSQNPRHKITKRGQNVTFRCDPISEHNRLYWYRQTLGQGPEFLTYFQNEAQLEKSRLLSDRFSAERPKGSFSTLEIQRTEQGDSAMYLCASSLGQGAYNEQFFGPGTRLTVL.

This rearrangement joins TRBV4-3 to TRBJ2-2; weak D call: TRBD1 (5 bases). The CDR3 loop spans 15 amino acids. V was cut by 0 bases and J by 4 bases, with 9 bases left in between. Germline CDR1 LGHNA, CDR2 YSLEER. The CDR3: CASSQDSRVTGELFF. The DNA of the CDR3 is TGCGCCAGCAGCCAAGATTCCAGGGTCACCGGGGAGCTGTTTTTT.

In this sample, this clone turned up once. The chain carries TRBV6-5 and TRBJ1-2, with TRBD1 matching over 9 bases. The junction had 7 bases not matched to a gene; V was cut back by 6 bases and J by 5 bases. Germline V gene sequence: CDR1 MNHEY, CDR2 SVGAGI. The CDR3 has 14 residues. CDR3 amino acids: CASSLLGQGYGYTF. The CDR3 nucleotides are TGTGCCAGCAGCCTACTGGGACAGGGATATGGCTACACCTTC.

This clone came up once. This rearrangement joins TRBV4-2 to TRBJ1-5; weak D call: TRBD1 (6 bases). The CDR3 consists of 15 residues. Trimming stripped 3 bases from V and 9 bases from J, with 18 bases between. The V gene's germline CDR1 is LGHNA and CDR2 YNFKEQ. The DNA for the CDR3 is TGTGCCAGCAGCCAGGAATCCCAGGGGATCTGGCCCCAGCATTTT. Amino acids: CASSQESQGIWPQHF.

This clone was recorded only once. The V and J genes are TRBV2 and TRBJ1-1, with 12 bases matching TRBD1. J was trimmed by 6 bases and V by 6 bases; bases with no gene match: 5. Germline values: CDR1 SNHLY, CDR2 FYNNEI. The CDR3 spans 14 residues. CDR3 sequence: CASSRGQGAPEAFF. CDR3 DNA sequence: TGTGCCAGCAGCCGGGGACAGGGGGCCCCTGAAGCTTTCTTT.

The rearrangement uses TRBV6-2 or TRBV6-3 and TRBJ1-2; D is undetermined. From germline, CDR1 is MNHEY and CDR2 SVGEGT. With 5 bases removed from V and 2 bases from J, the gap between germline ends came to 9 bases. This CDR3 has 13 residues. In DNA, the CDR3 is TGTGCCAGCAGTGCACAGACGAACTATGGCTACACCTTC. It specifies CASSAQTNYGYTF.

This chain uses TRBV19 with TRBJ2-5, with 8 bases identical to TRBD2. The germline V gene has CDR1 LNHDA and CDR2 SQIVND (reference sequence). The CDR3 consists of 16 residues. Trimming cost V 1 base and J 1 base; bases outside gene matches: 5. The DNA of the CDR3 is TGTGCCAGTAGTATAGCTCGGAGCGGGGGCCAAGAGACCCAGTACTTC. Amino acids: CASSIARSGGQETQYF.

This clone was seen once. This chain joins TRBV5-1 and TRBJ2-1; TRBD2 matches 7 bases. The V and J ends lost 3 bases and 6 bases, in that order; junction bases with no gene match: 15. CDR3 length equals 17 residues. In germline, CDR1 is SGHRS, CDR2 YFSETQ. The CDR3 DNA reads TGCGCCAGCAGCTCCCGCCTCGGGACTAAAACCCCCAATGAGCAGTTCTTC. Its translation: CASSSRLGTKTPNEQFF.

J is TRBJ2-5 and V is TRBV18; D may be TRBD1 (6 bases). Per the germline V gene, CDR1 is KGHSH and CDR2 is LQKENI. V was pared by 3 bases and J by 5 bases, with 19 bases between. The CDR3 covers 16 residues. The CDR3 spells CASSPPKVHREETQYF. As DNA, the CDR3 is TGTGCCAGCTCACCCCCAAAGGTCCACAGGGAGGAGACCCAGTACTTC.

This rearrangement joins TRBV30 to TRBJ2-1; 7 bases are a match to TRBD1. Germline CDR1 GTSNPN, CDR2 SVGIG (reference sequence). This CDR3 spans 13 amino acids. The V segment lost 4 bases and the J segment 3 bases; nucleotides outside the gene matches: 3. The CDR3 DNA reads TGTGCCTGGAACCGGGACAGCTACAATGAGCAGTTCTTC. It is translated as CAWNRDSYNEQFF.